The rows below give T cell receptor beta chains drawn from one sample of a study of shared clonotypes between healthy human individuals. TCRdb's copy holds only in-frame clones and misses some; the assay was immunoSEQ multiplex PCR. The table lists approximately 1.9 million clones, 80% to 95% of them singletons. Sequenced material: naive CD8+ T cells from PBMCs. Every receptor here comes from a man aged 18 to 29 in good health. Some clones in this sample may be carry-over from other donors' samples. Both conserved end residues are part of each CDR3. The order of the fields is clone size, V gene, J gene, D gene, CDR3 protein, CDR3 DNA. D genes are given only for firm matches. Size is omitted from some rows. Given values are once, few, many or a class for expanded clones.

.	TRBV19	TRBJ2-1	.	CASSIDRGAYNEQFF	TGTGCCAGTAGTATAGACAGGGGGGCCTACAATGAGCAGTTCTTC
.	TRBV7-8	TRBJ2-1	TRBD2	CASSLTSGRVNEQFF	TGTGCCAGCAGCTTGACTAGCGGGAGGGTTAATGAGCAGTTCTTC
.	TRBV9	TRBJ2-3	TRBD2	CASSELAGGHTDTQYF	TGTGCCAGCAGCGAACTAGCGGGAGGCCACACAGATACGCAGTATTTT
.	TRBV29-1	TRBJ2-7	.	CSVEEGYEQYF	TGCAGCGTTGAAGAAGGATACGAGCAGTACTTC
once	TRBV4-1	TRBJ2-7	.	CASSQVTGALYEQYF	TGCGCCAGCAGCCAAGTAACGGGAGCATTGTACGAGCAGTACTTC
.	TRBV7-2	TRBJ2-3	.	CASSLLRGEGQF	TGTGCCAGCAGCTTATTAAGGGGGGAGGGCCAGTTT
.	TRBV4-1	TRBJ2-7	.	CASSQERGDEQYF	TGCGCCAGCAGCCAAGAGCGGGGAGACGAGCAGTACTTC
.	TRBV10-2	TRBJ2-3	TRBD1	CASSTGATPTDTQYF	TGCGCCAGCAGCACAGGGGCGACCCCCACAGATACGCAGTATTTT
.	TRBV7-6	TRBJ1-3	.	CASSRSSGNTIYF	TGTGCCAGCAGCCGTTCCTCTGGAAACACCATATATTTT
.	TRBV10-3	TRBJ2-7	.	CAIRDSYEQYF	TGTGCCATCAGGGACTCATACGAGCAGTACTTC
.	TRBV4-1	TRBJ2-7	.	CASSQEGRGGYEQYF	TGCGCCAGCAGCCAAGAAGGCAGGGGGGGATACGAGCAGTACTTC
.	TRBV7-9	TRBJ2-7	.	CATTDGESSYEQYF	TGTGCCACTACCGATGGGGAAAGCTCCTACGAGCAGTACTTC
.	TRBV9	TRBJ2-1	TRBD1	CASSPRTGRSSYNEQFF	TGTGCCAGCAGCCCCAGGACAGGACGGAGCTCCTACAATGAGCAGTTCTTC
.	TRBV27	TRBJ2-7	.	CASSPAPSYEQYF	TGTGCCAGCAGTCCCGCCCCCTCCTACGAGCAGTACTTC
.	TRBV10-2	TRBJ2-1	TRBD2	CASSDPLAGIQGEQFF	TGCGCCAGCAGTGATCCACTAGCGGGGATACAAGGTGAGCAGTTCTTC
.	TRBV5-1	TRBJ2-7	.	CASSLRQGSSYEQYF	TGCGCCAGCAGCCTACGGCAGGGTTCATCCTACGAGCAGTACTTC
.	TRBV6-6	TRBJ2-7	TRBD1	CASSYSSGGFVNEQYF	TGTGCCAGCAGTTACTCGTCAGGGGGCTTTGTGAACGAGCAGTACTTC
.	TRBV28	TRBJ2-7	TRBD1	CASSGTGTTYEQYF	TGTGCCAGCAGTGGGACAGGAACAACCTACGAGCAGTACTTC
.	TRBV5-4	TRBJ2-5	.	CASSFMGSPGETQYF	TGTGCCAGCAGCTTTATGGGTTCACCGGGGGAGACCCAGTACTTC
once	TRBV28	TRBJ2-1	.	CASSPPRMGSYNEQFF	TGTGCCAGCAGCCCCCCACGTATGGGGTCCTACAATGAGCAGTTCTTC
.	TRBV4-3	TRBJ2-1	TRBD2	CASSQREGRGEQFF	TGCGCCAGCAGCCAACGGGAGGGCCGAGGTGAGCAGTTCTTC
.	TRBV7-9	TRBJ2-7	TRBD1	CASSLLDRGDEQYF	TGTGCCAGCAGCTTACTGGACAGGGGGGACGAGCAGTACTTC
once	TRBV10-3	TRBJ1-4	.	CAINLRLTTFKEEKLFF	TGTGCCATCAATCTACGACTTACGACATTTAAGGAAGAAAAACTGTTTTTT
.	TRBV7-9	TRBJ2-5	TRBD1	CASSKRDREETQYF	TGTGCCAGCAGCAAGAGGGACAGGGAAGAGACCCAGTACTTC
.	TRBV18	TRBJ2-3	.	CASSPTTVGDTDTQYF	TGTGCCAGCTCACCTACCACGGTGGGCGACACAGATACGCAGTATTTT
.	TRBV27	TRBJ2-5	.	CASSSRGRETQYF	TGTGCCAGCAGTTCCCGGGGCCGGGAGACCCAGTACTTC
.	TRBV7-6	TRBJ2-3	TRBD2	CASSSLAGAGTDTQYF	TGTGCCAGCAGCTCCTTAGCGGGAGCGGGCACAGATACGCAGTATTTT
once	TRBV1	TRBJ2-4	.	CTSSTAEGKNIQYF	TGCACCAGCAGCACGGCAGAAGGCAAAAACATTCAGTACTTC
.	TRBV27	TRBJ2-7	.	CASSLGSRYEQYF	TGTGCCAGCAGTCTCGGGAGTCGGTACGAGCAGTACTTC